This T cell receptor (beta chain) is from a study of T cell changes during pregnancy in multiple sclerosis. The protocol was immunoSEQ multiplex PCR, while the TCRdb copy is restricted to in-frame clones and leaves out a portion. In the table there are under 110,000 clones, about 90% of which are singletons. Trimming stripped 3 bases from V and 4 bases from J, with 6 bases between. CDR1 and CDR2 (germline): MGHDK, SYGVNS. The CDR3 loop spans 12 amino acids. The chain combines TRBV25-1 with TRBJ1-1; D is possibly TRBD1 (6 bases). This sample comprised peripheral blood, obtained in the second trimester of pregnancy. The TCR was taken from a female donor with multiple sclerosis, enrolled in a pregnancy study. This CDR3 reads CASSDRGTEAFF. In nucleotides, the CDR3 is TGTGCCAGCAGTGACAGGGGCACTGAAGCTTTCTTT.